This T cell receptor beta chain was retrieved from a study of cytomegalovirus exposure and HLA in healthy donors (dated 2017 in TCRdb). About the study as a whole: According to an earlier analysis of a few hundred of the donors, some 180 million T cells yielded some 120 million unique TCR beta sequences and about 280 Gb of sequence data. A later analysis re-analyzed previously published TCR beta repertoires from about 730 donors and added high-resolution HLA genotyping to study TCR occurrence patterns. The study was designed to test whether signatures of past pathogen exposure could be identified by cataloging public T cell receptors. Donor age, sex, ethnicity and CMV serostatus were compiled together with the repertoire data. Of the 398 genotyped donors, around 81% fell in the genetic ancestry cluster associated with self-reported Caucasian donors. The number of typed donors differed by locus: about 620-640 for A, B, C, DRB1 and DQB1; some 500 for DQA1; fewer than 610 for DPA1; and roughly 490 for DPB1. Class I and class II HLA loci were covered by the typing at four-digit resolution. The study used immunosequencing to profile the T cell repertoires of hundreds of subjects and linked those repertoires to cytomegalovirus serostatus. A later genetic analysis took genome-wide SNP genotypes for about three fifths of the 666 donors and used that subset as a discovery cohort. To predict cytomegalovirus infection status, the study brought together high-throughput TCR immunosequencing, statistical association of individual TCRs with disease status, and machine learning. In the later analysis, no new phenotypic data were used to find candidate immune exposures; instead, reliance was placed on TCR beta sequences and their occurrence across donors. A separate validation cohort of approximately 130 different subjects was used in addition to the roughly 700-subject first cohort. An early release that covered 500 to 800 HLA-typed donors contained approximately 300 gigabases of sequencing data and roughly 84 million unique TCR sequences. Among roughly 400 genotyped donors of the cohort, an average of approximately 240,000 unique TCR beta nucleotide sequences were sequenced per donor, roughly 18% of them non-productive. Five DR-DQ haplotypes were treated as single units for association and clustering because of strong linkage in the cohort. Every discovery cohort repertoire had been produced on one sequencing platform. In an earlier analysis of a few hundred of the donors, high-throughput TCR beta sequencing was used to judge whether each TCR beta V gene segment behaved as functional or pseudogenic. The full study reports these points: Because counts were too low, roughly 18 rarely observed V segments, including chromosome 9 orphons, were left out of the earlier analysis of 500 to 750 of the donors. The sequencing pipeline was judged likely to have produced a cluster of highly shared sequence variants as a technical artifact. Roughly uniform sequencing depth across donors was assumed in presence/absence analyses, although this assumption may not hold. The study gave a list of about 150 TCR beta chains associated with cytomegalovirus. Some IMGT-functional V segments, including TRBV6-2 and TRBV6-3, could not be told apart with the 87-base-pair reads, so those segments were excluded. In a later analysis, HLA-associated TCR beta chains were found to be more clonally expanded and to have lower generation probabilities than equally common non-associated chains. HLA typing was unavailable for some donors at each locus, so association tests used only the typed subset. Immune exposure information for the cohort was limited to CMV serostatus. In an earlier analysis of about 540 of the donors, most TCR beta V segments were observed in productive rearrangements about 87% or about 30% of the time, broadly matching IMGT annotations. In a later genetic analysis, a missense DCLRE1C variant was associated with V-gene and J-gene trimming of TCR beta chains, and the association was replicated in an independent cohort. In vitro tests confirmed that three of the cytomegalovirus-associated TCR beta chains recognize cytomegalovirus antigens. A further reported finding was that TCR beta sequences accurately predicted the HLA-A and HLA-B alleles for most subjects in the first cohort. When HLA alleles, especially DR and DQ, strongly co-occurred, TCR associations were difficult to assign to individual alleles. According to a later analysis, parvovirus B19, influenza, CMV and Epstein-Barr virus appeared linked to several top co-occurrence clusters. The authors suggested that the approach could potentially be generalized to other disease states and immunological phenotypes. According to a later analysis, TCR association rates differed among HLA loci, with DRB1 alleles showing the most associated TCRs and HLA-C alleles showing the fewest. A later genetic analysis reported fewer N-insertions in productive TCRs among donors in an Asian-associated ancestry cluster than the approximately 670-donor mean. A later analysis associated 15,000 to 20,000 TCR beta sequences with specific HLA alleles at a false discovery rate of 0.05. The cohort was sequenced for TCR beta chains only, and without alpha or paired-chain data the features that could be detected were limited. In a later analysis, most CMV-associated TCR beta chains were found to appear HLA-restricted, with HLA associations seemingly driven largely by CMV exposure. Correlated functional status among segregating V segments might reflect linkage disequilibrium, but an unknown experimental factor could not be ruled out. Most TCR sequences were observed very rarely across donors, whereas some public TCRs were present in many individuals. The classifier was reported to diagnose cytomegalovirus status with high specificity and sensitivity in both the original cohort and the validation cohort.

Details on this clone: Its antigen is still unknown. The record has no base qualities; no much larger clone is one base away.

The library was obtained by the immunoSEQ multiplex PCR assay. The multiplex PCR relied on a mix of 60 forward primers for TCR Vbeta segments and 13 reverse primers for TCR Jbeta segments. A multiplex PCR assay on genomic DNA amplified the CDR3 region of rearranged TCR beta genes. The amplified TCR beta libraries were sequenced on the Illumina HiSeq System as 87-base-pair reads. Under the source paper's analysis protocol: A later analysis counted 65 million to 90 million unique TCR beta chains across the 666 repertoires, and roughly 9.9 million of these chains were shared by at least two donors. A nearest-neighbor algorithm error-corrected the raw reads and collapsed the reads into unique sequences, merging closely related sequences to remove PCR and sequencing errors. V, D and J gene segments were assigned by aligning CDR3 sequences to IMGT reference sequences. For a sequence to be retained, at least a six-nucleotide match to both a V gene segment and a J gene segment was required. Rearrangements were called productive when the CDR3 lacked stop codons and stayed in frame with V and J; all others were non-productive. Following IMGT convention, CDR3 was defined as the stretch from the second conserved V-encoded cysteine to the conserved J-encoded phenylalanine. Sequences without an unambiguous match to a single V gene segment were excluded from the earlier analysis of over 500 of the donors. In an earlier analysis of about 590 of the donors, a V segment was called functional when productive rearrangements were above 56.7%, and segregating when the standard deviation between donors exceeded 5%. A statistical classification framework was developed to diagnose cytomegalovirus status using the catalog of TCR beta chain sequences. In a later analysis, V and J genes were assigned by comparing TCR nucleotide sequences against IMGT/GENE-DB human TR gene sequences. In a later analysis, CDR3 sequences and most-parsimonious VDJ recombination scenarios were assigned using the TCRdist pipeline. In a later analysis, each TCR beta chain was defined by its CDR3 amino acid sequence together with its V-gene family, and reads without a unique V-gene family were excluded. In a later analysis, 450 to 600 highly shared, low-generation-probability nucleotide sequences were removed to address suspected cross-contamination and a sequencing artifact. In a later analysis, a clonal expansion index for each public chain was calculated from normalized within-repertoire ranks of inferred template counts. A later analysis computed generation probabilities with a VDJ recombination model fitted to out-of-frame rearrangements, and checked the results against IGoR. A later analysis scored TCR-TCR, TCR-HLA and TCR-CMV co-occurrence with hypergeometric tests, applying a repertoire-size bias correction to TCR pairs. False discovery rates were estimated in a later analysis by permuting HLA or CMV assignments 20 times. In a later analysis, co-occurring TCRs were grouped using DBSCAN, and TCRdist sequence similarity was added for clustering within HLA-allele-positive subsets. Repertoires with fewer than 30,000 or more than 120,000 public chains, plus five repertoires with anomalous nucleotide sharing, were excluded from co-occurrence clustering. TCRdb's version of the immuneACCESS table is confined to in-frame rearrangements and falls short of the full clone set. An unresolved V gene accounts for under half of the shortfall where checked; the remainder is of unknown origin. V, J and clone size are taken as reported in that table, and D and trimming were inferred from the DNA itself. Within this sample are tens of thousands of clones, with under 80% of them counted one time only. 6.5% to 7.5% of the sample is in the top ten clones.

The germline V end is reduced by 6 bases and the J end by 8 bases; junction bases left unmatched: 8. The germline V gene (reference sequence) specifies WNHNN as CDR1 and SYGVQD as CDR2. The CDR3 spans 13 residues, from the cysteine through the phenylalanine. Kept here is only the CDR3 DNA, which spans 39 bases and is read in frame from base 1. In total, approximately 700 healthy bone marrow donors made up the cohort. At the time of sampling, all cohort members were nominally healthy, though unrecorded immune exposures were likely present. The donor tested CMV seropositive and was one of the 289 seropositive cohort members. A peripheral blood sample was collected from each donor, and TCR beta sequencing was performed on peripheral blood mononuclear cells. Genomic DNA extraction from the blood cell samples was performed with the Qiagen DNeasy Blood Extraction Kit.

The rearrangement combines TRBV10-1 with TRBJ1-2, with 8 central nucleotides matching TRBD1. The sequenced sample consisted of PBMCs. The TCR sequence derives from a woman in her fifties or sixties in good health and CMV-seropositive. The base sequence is TGCGCCAGCAGCGATGACAGGGGATGGGGCTACACCTTC. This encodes CASSDDRGWGYTF.